The T cell receptor beta chain under discussion was sequenced for a study of cytomegalovirus exposure and HLA in healthy donors. Across the study: Among fewer than 500 genotyped donors, about 85% fell in the Caucasian-associated ancestry cluster.

The PCR ran on 60 Vbeta and 13 Jbeta primers. Sequencing used immunoSEQ multiplex PCR; TCRdb keeps in-frame clones, though not all of them. This sample has 90,000 or so clones, with roughly four fifths found just once. About this clone: Antigen: not known.

Germline loops: CDR1 SQVTM, CDR2 ANQGSEA. The CDR3 totals 14 residues. Between the trimmed V and J ends, which lost 1 base and 3 bases, there was a span of 9 bases. Study results and caveats: TCR beta sequences reportedly predicted most subjects' HLA-A and HLA-B alleles accurately. Later on, an analysis tied over 15,000 TCR beta sequences to HLA alleles at 0.05 false discovery rate.

Sequenced material: PBMCs. This chain uses TRBV29-1 with TRBJ1-4; D gene ambiguous. This TCR was recovered from a man between 25 and 39 years old in good health and CMV-seropositive. CDR3 DNA sequence: TGCAGCGTTGAAGGATCGGGGTCTAATGAAAAACTGTTTTTT. As protein: CSVEGSGSNEKLFF.